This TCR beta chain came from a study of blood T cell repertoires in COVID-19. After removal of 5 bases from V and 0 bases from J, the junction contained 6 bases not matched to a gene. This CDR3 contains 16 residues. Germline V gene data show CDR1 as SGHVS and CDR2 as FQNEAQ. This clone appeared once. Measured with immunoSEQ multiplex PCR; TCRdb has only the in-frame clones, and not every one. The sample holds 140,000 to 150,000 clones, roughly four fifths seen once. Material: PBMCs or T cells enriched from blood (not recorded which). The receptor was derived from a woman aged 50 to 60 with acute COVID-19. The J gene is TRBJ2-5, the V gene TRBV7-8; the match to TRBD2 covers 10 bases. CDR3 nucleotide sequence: TGTGCCAGCAGCCGAGGACTAGCGGTTTACCAAGAGACCCAGTACTTC. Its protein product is CASSRGLAVYQETQYF.